The 7 T cell receptor beta chains below were found in one sample sequenced in a study of T-cell memory formation after mild COVID-19. In TCRdb, the 5' RACE reads were re-called with MiXCR into one record per CDR3 protein. This sample has 260,000 or so distinct CDR3 sequences; over 15% occur once, and the top ten carry around 23%. The sequenced material came from PBMCs or a T cell subset sorted from them (not recorded which). The receptors stem from a man aged 18-30 years who had mild COVID-19 (a few samples of this study predate the infection). Cell type and time point are not known.

The chain recombines TRBV11-2 with TRBJ2-1; 12 nucleotides match TRBD1. V gave up 5 bases and J gave up 1 base; unmatched junction bases: 9. CDR1 SGHAT and CDR2 FQNNGV come from the germline V gene. The CDR3 extends over 18 amino acids. This chain's CDR3 is CASSAIGTGGPSYNEQFF. The CDR3 DNA reads TGTGCCAGCAGCGCGATCGGGACAGGGGGCCCGTCCTACAATGAGCAGTTCTTC.

This clonotype was recorded at least ten times. This sequence joins TRBV6-5 and TRBJ2-7; tentatively, D is TRBD1 (6 bases). The CDR3 contains 16 residues. Per the germline V gene, CDR1 is MNHEY and CDR2 is SVGAGI. The germline V and J ends were trimmed by 0 bases and 2 bases, with 14 bases remaining between them. This CDR3 is CASSYSRGHGAYEQYF. The CDR3 region has the DNA TGTGCCAGCAGTTACTCGAGGGGACACGGGGCCTACGAGCAGTACTTC.

This sequence joins TRBV7-9 and TRBJ2-1; 8 positions match TRBD1. This CDR3 spans 15 amino acids. V lost 0 bases to trimming and J lost 14 bases; unmatched junction nucleotides: 12. CDR1 and CDR2 from the germline V gene are SEHNR and FQNEAQ (reference sequence). The CDR3 here is CASSLALDGQGRKFF. The CDR3 DNA reads TGTGCCAGCAGCTTAGCCCTGGACGGACAGGGTCGAAAGTTCTTC. The full variable domain, its missing parts supplied by reference TRBV7-9 and TRBJ2-1, is DTGVSQNPRHKITKRGQNVTFRCDPISEHNRLYWYRQTLGQGPEFLTYFQNEAQLEKSRLLSDRFSAERPKGSFSTLEIQRTEQGDSAMYLCASSLALDGQGRKFFGPGTRLTVL.

The V call is TRBV7-3, the J call TRBJ1-1, with D tentatively TRBD1 (5 bases). V was clipped by 1 base and J by 1 base, with 7 bases between them. From germline, CDR1 is SGHTA and CDR2 FQGTGA. The CDR3 totals 14 residues. The CDR3 protein is CASSLRRGNTEAFF. CDR3 DNA: TGTGCCAGCAGCTTAAGGAGGGGGAACACTGAAGCTTTCTTT.

This clonotype was seen ten or more times. The chain uses TRBV4-2 and TRBJ2-2; unclear D gene. Trimming took off 3 bases at V and 4 bases at J, with 18 bases between the two ends. CDR1 and CDR2 from the germline V gene are LGHNA and YNFKEQ. CDR3 length: 17 residues. CDR3 amino acids: CASSHSPWVSPTGELFF. CDR3 nucleotide sequence: TGTGCCAGCAGCCATTCGCCGTGGGTCTCCCCCACCGGGGAGCTGTTTTTT.

The chain couples TRBV29-1 to TRBJ2-3; D may be TRBD1 or TRBD2 (6 bases each). The V end was cut by 4 bases, the J end by 5 bases, with 16 bases between. The CDR3 spans 14 residues. In germline, CDR1 is SQVTM, CDR2 ANQGSEA. CDR3 residues: CSVAGGNYGDTQYF. The CDR3 nucleotides are TGCAGCGTTGCCGGGGGCAACTATGGAGATACGCAGTATTTT.

This clonotype was detected many times. This chain joins TRBV4-1 and TRBJ1-3; D gene uncertain. V was pared by 1 base and J by 8 bases, with 15 bases between. Germline V gene sequence: CDR1 MGHRA, CDR2 YSYEKL. The CDR3 has 15 amino acids. CDR3 residues: CASSQAVSIGDTIYF. CDR3 sequence (DNA): TGCGCCAGCAGCCAAGCGGTTTCGATCGGTGACACCATATATTTT.